Below, 25 T cell receptor beta chains from the same sample are listed, as sequenced in a study of shared clonotypes between healthy human individuals. Assay: immunoSEQ multiplex PCR; the TCRdb copy retains only in-frame clones and omits some. The sample includes roughly 2.4 million clones, approximately 95% of them seen just once. Specimen: naive CD4+ T cells sorted from blood. Subset specified: CD45RA+ positively selected. All receptors come from a man between 18 and 35 years old in good health.

About this clone: A much larger clonotype is one base distant, so this may be a read error. Distinct nucleotide sequences in the sample also encode this CDR3. The genes are TRBV2 and TRBJ2-5; D unresolved. Germline loops: CDR1 SNHLY, CDR2 FYNNEI. The CDR3 runs 10 residues. DNA of the CDR3: TGTGCCAGCAGGGAAGAGACCCAGTACTTC. Its translation: CASREETQYF.

The gene calls are TRBV6-5 and TRBJ1-2, with D perhaps TRBD1 (5 bases). Germline V CDR1 and CDR2: MNHEY, SVGAGI. The CDR3 extends over 13 amino acids. Trimming pared 5 bases from V and 4 bases from J, leaving 11 bases between. CDR3 in DNA: TGTGCCAGCAGTAAGGACACTAGCTATGGCTACACCTTC. Encoded protein: CASSKDTSYGYTF.

In this sample, this clone turned up a few times. This chain joins TRBV2 and TRBJ2-7; D gene uncertain. V lost 5 bases, J lost 2 bases, and 13 bases lay in between. This CDR3 has 14 residues. The germline CDR1 and CDR2 sequences are SNHLY and FYNNEI. CDR3 DNA: TGTGCCAGCAGTAGATCTGCGCTAACCTACGAGCAGTACTTC. The encoded protein is CASSRSALTYEQYF. Based on the CDR3 plus reference TRBV2 and TRBJ2-7, the full variable domain is EPEVTQTPSHQVTQMGQEVILRCVPISNHLYFYWYRQILGQKVEFLVSFYNNEISEKSEIFDDQFSVERPDGSNFTLKIRSTKLEDSAMYFCASSRSALTYEQYFGPGTRLTVT.

The J gene is TRBJ2-2, the V gene TRBV5-6, with 11 bases fitting TRBD2. Trimming at V came to 1 base and at J to 1 base, leaving 0 bases not matched to a gene. Germline CDR1 SGHDT, CDR2 YYEEEE. The CDR3 extends over 16 amino acids. This CDR3 reads CASSLTSGGNTGELFF. In nucleotides, the CDR3 is TGTGCCAGCAGCTTGACTAGCGGGGGGAACACCGGGGAGCTGTTTTTT.

This chain joins TRBV27 and TRBJ2-7; TRBD1 agrees at 7 bases. The CDR3 totals 14 residues. V was clipped by 2 bases and J by 4 bases; unmatched bases: 5. Germline V CDR1 and CDR2: MNHEY, SMNVEV (reference sequence). CDR3 sequence reads: CASSLEAGGYEQYF. The DNA of the CDR3 is TGTGCCAGCAGTTTAGAGGCAGGGGGTTACGAGCAGTACTTC.

J is TRBJ2-1 and V is TRBV9; the match to TRBD1 covers 7 bases. In germline, CDR1 is SGDLS, CDR2 YYNGEE. The trim removed 0 bases at V and 7 bases at J, leaving 7 bases unmatched. This CDR3 is 15 amino acids long. DNA for the CDR3: TGTGCCAGCAGCGTAGCAGGGACAGTCAATAATGAGCAGTTCTTC. Amino acids: CASSVAGTVNNEQFF.

The chain recombines TRBV5-1 with TRBJ2-4; 12 bases are a match to TRBD2. J lost 5 bases, V lost 8 bases, and 11 bases had no gene match. The CDR3 covers 16 residues. The germline V gene has CDR1 SGHRS and CDR2 YFSETQ. CDR3 in DNA: TGCGCCAGTGGCGCCAGGACTAGCGGGACCCAAAACATTCAGTACTTC. Residues: CASGARTSGTQNIQYF.

The gene calls are TRBV30 and TRBJ2-5; tentative D call: TRBD2 (6 bases). This CDR3 is built from 16 residues. From germline, CDR1 is GTSNPN and CDR2 SVGIG (reference sequence). The V and J ends lost 1 base and 1 base respectively, with 16 bases between them. The CDR3 DNA sequence: TGTGCCTGGAGTGCGCATAGCGGCGGATTCCAAGAGACCCAGTACTTC. As protein: CAWSAHSGGFQETQYF.

V usage is TRBV5-1 and J usage is TRBJ2-2; D is possibly TRBD1 or TRBD2 (5 bases each). This CDR3 has 16 residues. V lost 5 bases and J 2 bases, leaving 16 bases between the germline ends. From germline, CDR1 is SGHRS and CDR2 YFSETQ. In nucleotides, the CDR3 is TGCGCCAGCAGACTGGCCGGGACCACCAACACCGGGGAGCTGTTTTTT. Amino acid sequence: CASRLAGTTNTGELFF.

The chain joins TRBV10-2 to TRBJ1-6; TRBD1 aligns across 7 bases. This CDR3 is 14 amino acids long. J lost 9 bases, V lost 8 bases, and 10 bases had no gene match. Germline CDR1 reads WSHSY; CDR2 reads SAAADI. CDR3 DNA sequence: TGCGCCAGCGGGGACCAGGGGGGACTTTCACCCCTCCACTTT. It translates to CASGDQGGLSPLHF.

The chain links TRBV9 to TRBJ1-2; D is unclear. Looked up from germline, CDR1 is SGDLS and CDR2 is YYNGEE. This CDR3 is 11 amino acids long. The V end lost 3 bases, the J end lost 8 bases, and 8 bases lay between the germline ends. The CDR3 coding sequence is TGTGCCAGCAGCGCATCCCGGGGCTACACCTTC. Its protein product is CASSASRGYTF.

Points on this clone: Different DNA sequences within this sample yield the same CDR3. The gene calls are TRBV19 and TRBJ2-2; 7 bases align to TRBD2. The CDR3 contains 15 residues. The junction had 2 bases not matched to a gene; V was cut back by 2 bases and J by 2 bases. Germline CDR1 is LNHDA and CDR2 is SQIVND (reference sequence). The CDR3 loop reads CASSISGANTGELFF. CDR3 nucleotides: TGTGCCAGTAGTATAAGCGGGGCCAACACCGGGGAGCTGTTTTTT.

The sample holds one count of this clone. The chain couples TRBV19 to TRBJ1-4; no clear D. V lost 3 bases and J 0 bases, leaving 8 bases between the germline ends. Germline assignment: CDR1 LNHDA and CDR2 SQIVND (reference sequence). The CDR3 contains 15 residues. CDR3 DNA: TGTGCCAGTAGTATGAGGGCGGCAACTAATGAAAAACTGTTTTTT. Encoded protein: CASSMRAATNEKLFF.

CDR3 sequence (DNA): TGTGCCAGCATCGGGACAGATAGCAATCAGCCCCAGCATTTT. It specifies CASIGTDSNQPQHF. This sequence joins TRBV6-4 and TRBJ1-5, with 7 bases that match TRBD1. This CDR3 spans 14 amino acids. V was pared by 7 bases and J by 0 bases, with 3 bases of the junction left unmatched. Germline V CDR1 and CDR2: MRHNA, SNTAGT.

This clone showed up just once. V gene TRBV7-2 combines with J gene TRBJ2-5; 7 bases are a match to TRBD1. Germline V gene lookup returns CDR1 SGHTA and CDR2 FQGNSA. Trimming took 1 base from V and 5 from J; bases not matched to a gene: 7. This CDR3 region has 15 residues. CDR3: CASSLGQGVGETQYF. The CDR3 coding sequence is TGTGCCAGCAGCTTAGGCCAGGGGGTTGGGGAGACCCAGTACTTC.

Of note for this clone: Different DNA sequences within this sample yield the same CDR3. The chain carries TRBV5-4 and TRBJ1-1; no definite D call. Germline values: CDR1 SGHNT, CDR2 YYREEE (reference sequence). The ends were cut back, 3 bases at V and 1 base at J, with 4 bases in the middle. CDR3 length: 12 residues. The CDR3 coding sequence is TGTGCCAGCAGCTCTCAGAACACTGAAGCTTTCTTT. This encodes CASSSQNTEAFF.

V and J are TRBV19 and TRBJ1-4, with TRBD1 identical over 9 bases. The V gene end was trimmed by 5 bases and the J gene end by 8 bases; junction bases not matched to a gene: 6. CDR3 length: 14 residues. The germline gives CDR1 LNHDA, CDR2 SQIVND (reference sequence). CDR3 loop: CASSVTGGREKLFF. The CDR3 DNA reads TGTGCCAGTAGTGTGACAGGGGGGAGAGAAAAACTGTTTTTT.

This chain uses TRBV4-1 with TRBJ1-1; no definite D call. V was pared by 4 bases and J by 1 base, with 16 bases between. The CDR3 extends over 16 amino acids. Germline loops: CDR1 MGHRA, CDR2 YSYEKL. The CDR3 region is CASSLSPQPWNTEAFF. CDR3 nucleotide sequence: TGCGCCAGCAGCCTAAGCCCTCAACCCTGGAACACTGAAGCTTTCTTT.

The chain uses TRBV5-1 and TRBJ1-1; D might be TRBD1 (5 bases). V was shortened by 6 bases and J by 1 base, with 13 bases between the two germline ends. CDR3 length equals 14 residues. Looked up from germline, CDR1 is SGHRS and CDR2 is YFSETQ. The CDR3 here is CASNMGGSNTEAFF. The CDR3 DNA reads TGCGCCAGCAACATGGGGGGTTCGAACACTGAAGCTTTCTTT.

This rearrangement joins TRBV10-3 to TRBJ1-3; D gene uncertain. CDR1 is ENHRY, CDR2 SYGVKD, per germline. The CDR3 spans 13 residues. V was shortened by 4 bases and J by 1 base, with 5 bases between the two germline ends. The CDR3 nucleotides are TGTGCCATCAGTGTCCCTTCTGGAAACACCATATATTTT. Translated: CAISVPSGNTIYF.

Comments on this clone: The sample has other DNA sequences that encode this CDR3 too. The chain combines TRBV30 with TRBJ2-7; D is unclear. Germline V gene data show CDR1 as GTSNPN and CDR2 as SVGIG (reference sequence). V was shortened by 2 bases and J by 4 bases, with 6 bases between the two germline ends. The CDR3 totals 11 residues. The CDR3 DNA reads as TGTGCCTGGAGTCTCTCATACGAGCAGTACTTC. Translating gives CAWSLSYEQYF.

CDR3 region: CASIYRPASAYTF. The CDR3 DNA is TGTGCCAGCATATATCGACCAGCTTCGGCCTACACCTTC. V gene TRBV2 combines with J gene TRBJ1-2; D unresolved. Trimming left V 7 bases short and J 10 bases short, with 19 bases between. This CDR3 comprises 13 residues. The germline V gene has CDR1 SNHLY and CDR2 FYNNEI. The full variable domain, its missing parts supplied by reference TRBV2 and TRBJ1-2, is EPEVTQTPSHQVTQMGQEVILRCVPISNHLYFYWYRQILGQKVEFLVSFYNNEISEKSEIFDDQFSVERPDGSNFTLKIRSTKLEDSAMYFCASIYRPASAYTFGSGTRLTVV.

The chain recombines TRBV14 with TRBJ2-1; D ambiguous. This CDR3 contains 15 residues. Trimming left V 1 base short and J 9 bases short, with 16 bases between. Germline values: CDR1 SGHDN, CDR2 FVKESK. CDR3 loop: CASSQGMGWPGEQFF. In DNA form, the CDR3 reads TGTGCCAGCAGCCAAGGAATGGGATGGCCGGGTGAGCAGTTCTTC.

The V call is TRBV11-2, the J call TRBJ1-1, with unresolved D. Per germline, CDR1 SGHAT and CDR2 FQNNGV. The CDR3 consists of 13 residues. Between the trimmed V and J ends, which lost 5 bases and 4 bases, there was a span of 11 bases. CDR3 loop: CASSPGVPTEAFF. For the CDR3, the DNA is TGTGCCAGCAGCCCCGGGGTCCCCACTGAAGCTTTCTTT.

The chain has TRBV9 and TRBJ2-7; D might be TRBD1 (5 bases). The CDR3 spans 14 residues. V lost 4 bases, J lost 2 bases, and 13 bases lay in between. Germline V gene lookup returns CDR1 SGDLS and CDR2 YYNGEE. The CDR3 bases are TGTGCCAGCAGCAGAATCGACAGAACCTACGAGCAGTACTTC. Translation gives CASSRIDRTYEQYF.